The clone carrying this T cell receptor (beta chain) appeared a single time. Its antigen is currently unknown. Germline V gene sequence: CDR1 SGHRS, CDR2 YFSETQ. CDR3 length: 14 amino acids. V lost 4 bases, J lost 0 bases, and 4 bases stayed unmatched. This sample was included in a study of cytomegalovirus exposure and HLA in healthy donors. Points from the study as a whole: Clonal expansion, a later analysis showed, was greater in HLA-associated TCR beta chains than in equally common others. In a later analysis, TCR beta V- and J-gene trimming showed a link to a missense DCLRE1C variant. Through in vitro validation, three CMV-associated chains were shown to be specific for CMV antigens.

The PCR made use of 60 Vbeta and 13 Jbeta primers. Clones were sequenced by immunoSEQ multiplex PCR, and TCRdb holds only the in-frame ones, with some missing. This table holds about 120,000 clones, around 76% found once. Sequenced input: PBMCs. The source is a woman aged 40 to 50 in good health and CMV-seropositive. The chain links TRBV5-1 to TRBJ2-7, with 7 bases aligning to TRBD1. The CDR3 here is CASSIGTASYEQYF. The CDR3 region has the DNA TGCGCCAGCAGCATCGGGACAGCCTCCTACGAGCAGTACTTC.